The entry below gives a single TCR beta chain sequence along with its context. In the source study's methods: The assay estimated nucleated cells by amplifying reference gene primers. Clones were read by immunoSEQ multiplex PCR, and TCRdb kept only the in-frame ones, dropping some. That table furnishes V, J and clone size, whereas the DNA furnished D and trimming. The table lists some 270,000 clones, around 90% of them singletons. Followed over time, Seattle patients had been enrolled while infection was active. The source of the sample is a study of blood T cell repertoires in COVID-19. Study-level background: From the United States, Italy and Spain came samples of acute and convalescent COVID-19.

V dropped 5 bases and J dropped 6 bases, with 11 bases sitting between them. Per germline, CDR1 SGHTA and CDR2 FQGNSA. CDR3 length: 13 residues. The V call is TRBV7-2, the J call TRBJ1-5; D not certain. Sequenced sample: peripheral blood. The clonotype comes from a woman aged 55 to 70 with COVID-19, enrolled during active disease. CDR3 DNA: TGTGCCAGCAGCCCCCCCGAGGGTCAGCCCCAGCATTTT. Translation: CASSPPEGQPQHF. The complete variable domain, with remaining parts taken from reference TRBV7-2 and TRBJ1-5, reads GAGVSQSPSNKVTEKGKDVELRCDPISGHTALYWYRQSLGQGLEFLIYFQGNSAPDKSGLPSDRFSAERTGGSVSTLTIQRTQQEDSAVYLCASSPPEGQPQHFGDGTRLSIL.